The clone carrying this TCR beta chain was observed once. PCR was performed using 60 Vbeta and 13 Jbeta primers. This table comes from immunoSEQ multiplex PCR, and its TCRdb copy is limited to in-frame clones, with some not included. The table records around 100,000 clones, around 86% of them present only once. The data derive from a study of cytomegalovirus exposure and HLA in healthy donors. Overall study context: Counted in an early data release were about 86 million unique TCRs from HLA-typed donors.

This CDR3 contains 16 residues. The V and J ends lost 5 bases and 2 bases respectively, with 15 bases between them. The V gene's germline CDR1 is SGHAT and CDR2 FQNNGV. The gene calls are TRBV11-2 and TRBJ2-2; possibly TRBD2 for D (5 bases). This TCR was recovered from a woman between 70 and 85 years old in good health and CMV-seropositive. Sequences were obtained from PBMCs. CDR3 amino acids: CASSPRRRVNTGELFF. The CDR3 nucleotides read TGTGCCAGCAGCCCCCGGCGGCGGGTAAACACCGGGGAGCTGTTTTTT.